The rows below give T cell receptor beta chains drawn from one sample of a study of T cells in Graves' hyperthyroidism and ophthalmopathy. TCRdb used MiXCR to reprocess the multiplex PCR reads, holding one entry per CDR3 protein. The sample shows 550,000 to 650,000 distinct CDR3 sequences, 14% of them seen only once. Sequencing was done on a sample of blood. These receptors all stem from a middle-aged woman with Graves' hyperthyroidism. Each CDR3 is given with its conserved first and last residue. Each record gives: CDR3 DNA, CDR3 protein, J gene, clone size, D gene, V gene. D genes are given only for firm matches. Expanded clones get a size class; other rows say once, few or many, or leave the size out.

DNA: TGTGCCAGCAGCCGTCAGGCAGATACGCAGTATTTT; CDR3: CASSRQADTQYF; J: TRBJ2-3; size: many; D: -; V: TRBV13
DNA: TGTGCCAGCAGTCCCGGGACACCCTACGAGCAGTACTTC; CDR3: CASSPGTPYEQYF; J: TRBJ2-7; size: many; D: -; V: TRBV27
DNA: TGTGCCAGCACCTCTCTGACTAGCGGGAGGACCTTCCCCTACAATGAGCAGTTCTTC; CDR3: CASTSLTSGRTFPYNEQFF; J: TRBJ2-1; size: -; D: TRBD2; V: TRBV6-7
DNA: TGCAGTGCTAGAGATGGTGCTCACATGCTGGATACGCAGTATTTT; CDR3: CSARDGAHMLDTQYF; J: TRBJ2-3; size: many; D: -; V: TRBV20-1
DNA: TGTGCCAGCAGCGCCGTGGGGGATAACTATGGCTACACCTTC; CDR3: CASSAVGDNYGYTF; J: TRBJ1-2; size: -; D: -; V: TRBV7-9
DNA: TGCGCCAGCAGCCAAGGGGCTTCGGTTCTCACTGAAGCTTTCTTT; CDR3: CASSQGASVLTEAFF; J: TRBJ1-1; size: many; D: -; V: TRBV4-1
DNA: TGTGCCAGCAGCCTCGGACAGGGGGCCTCTGGCTACACCTTC; CDR3: CASSLGQGASGYTF; J: TRBJ1-2; size: many; D: TRBD1; V: TRBV3-1
DNA: TGTGCCAGCAGCTTAGCGGAAACAACCTACGGGCAGTACTTC; CDR3: CASSLAETTYGQYF; J: TRBJ2-7; size: -; D: -; V: TRBV7-9
DNA: TGCGCCAGCAGCCAAGATCGAGACTACGAGCAGTACTTC; CDR3: CASSQDRDYEQYF; J: TRBJ2-7; size: many; D: -; V: TRBV4-1
DNA: TGCAGTGCCAAAGACCTACGGACCTACAATGAGCAGTTCTTC; CDR3: CSAKDLRTYNEQFF; J: TRBJ2-1; size: many; D: -; V: TRBV20-1
DNA: TGCGCCAGCAGCCAAGGGCTAGCGGACTTCCAAGAGACCCAGTACTTC; CDR3: CASSQGLADFQETQYF; J: TRBJ2-5; size: -; D: TRBD2; V: TRBV4-1
DNA: TGTGCCAGCAGCTTAGGACGACTAGCTAGCGGGAGTAATGAGCAGTTCTTC; CDR3: CASSLGRLASGSNEQFF; J: TRBJ2-1; size: many; D: TRBD2; V: TRBV7-6
DNA: TGTGCCAGCAGCCATCTGCTCACTGAAGCTTTCTTT; CDR3: CASSHLLTEAFF; J: TRBJ1-1; size: many; D: -; V: TRBV3-1
DNA: TGCGCCAGCAGCCAAGATCTCCAGGGTGGAGGCTATGGCTACACCTTC; CDR3: CASSQDLQGGGYGYTF; J: TRBJ1-2; size: few; D: -; V: TRBV4-1
DNA: TGTGCCAGCAAAAGGTCCGCTGGCAATCAGCCCCAGCATTTT; CDR3: CASKRSAGNQPQHF; J: TRBJ1-5; size: few; D: -; V: TRBV27
DNA: TGCGCCAGCAGCATCGGGACAGGGGAGAACACTGAAGCTTTCTTT; CDR3: CASSIGTGENTEAFF; J: TRBJ1-1; size: few; D: TRBD1; V: TRBV5-1
DNA: TGTGCCAGCAGCTTAGTGGTCCGCCCGGACACTGAAGCTTTCTTT; CDR3: CASSLVVRPDTEAFF; J: TRBJ1-1; size: many; D: -; V: TRBV13
DNA: TGTGCCAGTAGTGGGGGGACAGGGCGAGGAACTGAAGCTTTCTTT; CDR3: CASSGGTGRGTEAFF; J: TRBJ1-1; size: many; D: TRBD1; V: TRBV19
DNA: TGTGCCAGCTCTCCCAGGGTCAATGAGCAGTTCTTC; CDR3: CASSPRVNEQFF; J: TRBJ2-1; size: many; D: -; V: TRBV18
DNA: TGCAGCGTTGTTGGTGCGGGAGGGACCTACGAGCAGTTCTTC; CDR3: CSVVGAGGTYEQFF; J: TRBJ2-1; size: few; D: TRBD2; V: TRBV29-1
DNA: TGTGCCAGAGAAGAGCCGTCGACAGCTAAAGTAGCCAAAAACATTCAGTACTTC; CDR3: CAREEPSTAKVAKNIQYF; J: TRBJ2-4; size: many; D: -; V: TRBV28
DNA: TGTGCCAGCAGTCGAAGCCAGGGGGGTAAAGCCTACGAGCAGTACTTC; CDR3: CASSRSQGGKAYEQYF; J: TRBJ2-7; size: -; D: -; V: TRBV27
DNA: TGTGCCAGCTCACTGGGGGACTCCTACGAGCAGTACTTC; CDR3: CASSLGDSYEQYF; J: TRBJ2-7; size: many; D: -; V: TRBV18
DNA: TGTGCCAGCAGCCAGGGGTCTCGAGAGACCCAGTACTTC; CDR3: CASSQGSRETQYF; J: TRBJ2-5; size: many; D: -; V: TRBV7-8
DNA: TGTGCCAGTAGTATTGCAGGGGGCTCGAGGGAGCAGTACTTC; CDR3: CASSIAGGSREQYF; J: TRBJ2-7; size: -; D: TRBD1; V: TRBV19
DNA: TGTGCCAGCAGTTTAGATCCAGGCCTAGGGACCGGGGAGCTGTTTTTT; CDR3: CASSLDPGLGTGELFF; J: TRBJ2-2; size: -; D: -; V: TRBV12-3/TRBV12-4
DNA: TGTGCCAGTAGTCTCTCGACAGGGGGCACCCCCAATGAGCAGTTCTTC; CDR3: CASSLSTGGTPNEQFF; J: TRBJ2-1; size: many; D: TRBD1; V: TRBV19
DNA: TGCGCCAGAAACAGGGGAATAGCGGGTTTCAATGAGCAGTTCTTC; CDR3: CARNRGIAGFNEQFF; J: TRBJ2-1; size: many; D: -; V: TRBV5-1
DNA: TGTGCCAGCAGTGAAATCGGACAGGGCACAGATACGCAGTATTTT; CDR3: CASSEIGQGTDTQYF; J: TRBJ2-3; size: -; D: TRBD1; V: TRBV6-1
DNA: TGTGCCAGCAGCGCCCGAATCGCCGACTCTGGAAACACCATATATTTT; CDR3: CASSARIADSGNTIYF; J: TRBJ1-3; size: few; D: -; V: TRBV7-9
DNA: TGTGCCAGTAGCCTACCAAGGGGGGTGAACACTGAAGCTTTCTTT; CDR3: CASSLPRGVNTEAFF; J: TRBJ1-1; size: few; D: -; V: TRBV19
DNA: TGTGCCAGCAGTTTCGGGGGAAGAGGCAATCAGCCCCAGCATTTT; CDR3: CASSFGGRGNQPQHF; J: TRBJ1-5; size: -; D: -; V: TRBV27
DNA: TGCAGCGTTCTTGGACAGGGGTCTTCCTACGAGCAGTACTTC; CDR3: CSVLGQGSSYEQYF; J: TRBJ2-7; size: many; D: TRBD1; V: TRBV29-1
DNA: TGTGCCAGCACGAGACAGAACACTGAAGCTTTCTTT; CDR3: CASTRQNTEAFF; J: TRBJ1-1; size: few; D: -; V: TRBV6-1
DNA: TGTGCCAGCAGTGATGGAGTGACTAACTATGGCTACACCTTC; CDR3: CASSDGVTNYGYTF; J: TRBJ1-2; size: many; D: -; V: TRBV2
DNA: TGTGCCAGCAGTAAGTGGGGGGACTATCCCTACGGAGAGCAGTACTTC; CDR3: CASSKWGDYPYGEQYF; J: TRBJ2-7; size: many; D: TRBD2; V: TRBV6-1
DNA: TGTGCCAGCAGAATAGCGGGAGTTACCTACAATGAGCAGTTCTTC; CDR3: CASRIAGVTYNEQFF; J: TRBJ2-1; size: -; D: TRBD2; V: TRBV28
DNA: TGTGCCAGCAGGAGTCCCGGGACAGGGGGCAATGAGCAGTTCTTC; CDR3: CASRSPGTGGNEQFF; J: TRBJ2-1; size: few; D: TRBD1; V: TRBV27
DNA: TGTGCCAGCAGCCCATCCCGGGGAGGTACTAATGAGCAGTTCTTC; CDR3: CASSPSRGGTNEQFF; J: TRBJ2-1; size: -; D: -; V: TRBV7-2
DNA: TGTGCCAGCAGTTCCGACGAGTCCTATAATTCACCCCTCCACTTT; CDR3: CASSSDESYNSPLHF; J: TRBJ1-6; size: -; D: -; V: TRBV7-9
DNA: TGTGCCAGCCGGCGACAGGGCGTCTACGAGCAGTACTTC; CDR3: CASRRQGVYEQYF; J: TRBJ2-7; size: many; D: TRBD1; V: TRBV13
DNA: TGCGCCAGCAGCCATTCTTCGGGGGGGTCCACTGAAGCTTTCTTT; CDR3: CASSHSSGGSTEAFF; J: TRBJ1-1; size: many; D: -; V: TRBV5-1
DNA: TGTGCCAGCAGTTACTTACCGGGACTAGCGGGAGCTTTCAATGAGCAGTTCTTC; CDR3: CASSYLPGLAGAFNEQFF; J: TRBJ2-1; size: few; D: TRBD2; V: TRBV6-6